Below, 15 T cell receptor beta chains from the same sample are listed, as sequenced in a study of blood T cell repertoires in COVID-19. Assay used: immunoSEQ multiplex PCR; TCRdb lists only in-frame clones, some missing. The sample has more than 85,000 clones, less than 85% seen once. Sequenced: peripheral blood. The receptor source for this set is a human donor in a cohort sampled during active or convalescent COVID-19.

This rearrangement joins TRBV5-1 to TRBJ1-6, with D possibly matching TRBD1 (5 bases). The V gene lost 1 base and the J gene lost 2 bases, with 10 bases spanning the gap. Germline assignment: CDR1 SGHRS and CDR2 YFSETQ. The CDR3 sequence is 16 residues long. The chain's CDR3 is CASSLTPGTYNSPLHF. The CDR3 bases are TGCGCCAGCAGCTTGACCCCAGGGACCTATAATTCACCCCTCCACTTT. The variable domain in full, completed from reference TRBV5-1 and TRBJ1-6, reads KAGVTQTPRYLIKTRGQQVTLSCSPISGHRSVSWYQQTPGQGLQFLFEYFSETQRNKGNFPGRFSGRQFSNSRSEMNVSTLELGDSALYLCASSLTPGTYNSPLHFGNGTRLTVT.

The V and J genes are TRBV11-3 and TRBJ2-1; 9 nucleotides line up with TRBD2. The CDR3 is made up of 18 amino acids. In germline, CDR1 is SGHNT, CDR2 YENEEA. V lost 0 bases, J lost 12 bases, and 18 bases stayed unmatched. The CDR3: CASSLDASGIPGGVAQFF. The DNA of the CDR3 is TGTGCCAGCAGCTTAGATGCTAGCGGGATACCCGGAGGGGTCGCGCAGTTCTTC.

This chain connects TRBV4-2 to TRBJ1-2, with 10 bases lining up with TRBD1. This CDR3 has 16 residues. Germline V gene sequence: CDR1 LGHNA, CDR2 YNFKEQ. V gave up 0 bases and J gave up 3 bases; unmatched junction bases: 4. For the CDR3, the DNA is TGTGCCAGCAGCCAAGATCCGGGACAGGGGTACTATGGCTACACCTTC. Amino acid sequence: CASSQDPGQGYYGYTF.

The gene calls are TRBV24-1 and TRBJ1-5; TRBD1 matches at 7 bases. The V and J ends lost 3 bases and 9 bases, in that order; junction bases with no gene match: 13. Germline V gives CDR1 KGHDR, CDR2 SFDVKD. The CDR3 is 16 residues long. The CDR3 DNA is TGTGCCACCAGTGATAAAGGAGACAGGGCGGGGTGGCCCCAGCATTTT. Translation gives CATSDKGDRAGWPQHF.

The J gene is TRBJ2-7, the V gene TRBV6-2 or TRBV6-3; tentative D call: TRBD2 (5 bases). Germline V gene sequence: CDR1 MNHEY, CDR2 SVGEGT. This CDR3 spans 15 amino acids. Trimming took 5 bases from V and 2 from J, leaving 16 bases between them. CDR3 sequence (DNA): TGTGCCAGCAGTGACCTTCGCGGGCGAGCCTACGAGCAGTACTTC. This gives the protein CASSDLRGRAYEQYF.

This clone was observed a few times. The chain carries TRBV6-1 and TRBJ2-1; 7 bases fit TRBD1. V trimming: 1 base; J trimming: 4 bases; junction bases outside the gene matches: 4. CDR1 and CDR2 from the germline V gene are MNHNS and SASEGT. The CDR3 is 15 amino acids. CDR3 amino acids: CASSEGGQSYNEQFF. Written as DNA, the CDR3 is TGTGCCAGCAGTGAAGGGGGACAGAGTTACAATGAGCAGTTCTTC.

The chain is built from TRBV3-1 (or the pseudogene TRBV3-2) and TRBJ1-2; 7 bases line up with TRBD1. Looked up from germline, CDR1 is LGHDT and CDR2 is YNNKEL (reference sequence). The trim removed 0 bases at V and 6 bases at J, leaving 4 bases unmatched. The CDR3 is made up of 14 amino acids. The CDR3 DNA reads TGTGCCAGCAGCCAAGAATCTAGGGGGCATGGCTACACCTTC. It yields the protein CASSQESRGHGYTF.

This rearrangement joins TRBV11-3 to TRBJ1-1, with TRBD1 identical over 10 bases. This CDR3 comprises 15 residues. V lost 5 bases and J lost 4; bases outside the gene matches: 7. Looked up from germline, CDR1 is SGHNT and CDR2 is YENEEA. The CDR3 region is CASSPPGQGTTEAFF. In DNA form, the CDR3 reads TGTGCCAGCAGCCCCCCGGGACAGGGGACCACTGAAGCTTTCTTT.

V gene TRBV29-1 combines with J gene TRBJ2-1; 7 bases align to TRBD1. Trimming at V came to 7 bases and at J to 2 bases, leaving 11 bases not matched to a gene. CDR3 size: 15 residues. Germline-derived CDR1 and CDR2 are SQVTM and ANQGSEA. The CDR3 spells CSAPSRQGPYNEQFF. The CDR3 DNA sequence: TGCAGCGCGCCATCGCGACAGGGACCCTACAATGAGCAGTTCTTC.

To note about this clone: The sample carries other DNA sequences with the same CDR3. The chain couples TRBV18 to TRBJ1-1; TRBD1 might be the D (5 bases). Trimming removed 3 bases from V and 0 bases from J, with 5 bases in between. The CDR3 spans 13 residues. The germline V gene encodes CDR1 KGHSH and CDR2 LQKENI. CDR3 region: CASSPTVNTEAFF. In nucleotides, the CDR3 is TGTGCCAGCTCACCGACAGTGAACACTGAAGCTTTCTTT.

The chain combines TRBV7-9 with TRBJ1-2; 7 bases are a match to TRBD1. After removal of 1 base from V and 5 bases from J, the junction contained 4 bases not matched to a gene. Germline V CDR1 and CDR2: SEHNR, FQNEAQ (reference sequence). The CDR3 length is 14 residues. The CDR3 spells CASSLGDRAYGYTF. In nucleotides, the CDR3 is TGTGCCAGCAGCTTAGGGGACAGAGCTTATGGCTACACCTTC.

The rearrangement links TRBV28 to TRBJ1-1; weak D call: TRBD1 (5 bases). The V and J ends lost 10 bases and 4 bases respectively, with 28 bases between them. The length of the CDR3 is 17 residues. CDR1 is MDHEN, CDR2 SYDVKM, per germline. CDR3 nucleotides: TGTGCCACCATGCTACGGGGAGGTAGGGGATACCTCACTGAAGCTTTCTTT. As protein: CATMLRGGRGYLTEAFF.

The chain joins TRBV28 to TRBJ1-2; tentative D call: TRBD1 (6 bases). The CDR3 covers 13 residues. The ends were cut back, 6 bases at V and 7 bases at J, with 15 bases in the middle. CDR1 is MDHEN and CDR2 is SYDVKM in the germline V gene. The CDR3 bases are TGTGCCAGCAGATTACAGGGATTAGGTGGCTACACCTTC. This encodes CASRLQGLGGYTF.

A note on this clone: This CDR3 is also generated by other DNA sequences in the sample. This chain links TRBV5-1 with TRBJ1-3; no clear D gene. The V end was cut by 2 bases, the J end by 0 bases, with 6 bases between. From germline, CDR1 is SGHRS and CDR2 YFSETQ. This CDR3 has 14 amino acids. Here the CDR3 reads CASSLGSSGNTIYF. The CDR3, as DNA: TGCGCCAGCAGCTTAGGGAGCTCTGGAAACACCATATATTTT.

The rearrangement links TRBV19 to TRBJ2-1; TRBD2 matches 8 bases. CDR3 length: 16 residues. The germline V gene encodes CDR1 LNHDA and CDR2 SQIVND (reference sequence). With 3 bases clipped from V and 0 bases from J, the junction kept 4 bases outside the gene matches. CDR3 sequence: CASSIRLAGSYNEQFF. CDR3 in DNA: TGTGCCAGTAGTATTCGGCTAGCGGGCTCCTACAATGAGCAGTTCTTC.